The rows below give T cell receptor beta chains drawn from one sample of a study of blood T cell repertoires in COVID-19. Data came from immunoSEQ multiplex PCR; TCRdb stores just in-frame clones and leaves some out. This sample has roughly 250,000 clones, with approximately 86% found just once. What was sequenced was PBMCs or T cells enriched from blood (not recorded which). The receptors were gathered from a woman aged 30 to 39 with acute COVID-19. Both conserved end residues are part of each CDR3. The D gene is left open where the match is weak. A row's size may be missing; if present it is once, few, many or a size class.

V gene: TRBV7-2
D gene: -
clone size: once
J gene: TRBJ2-5
CDR3 DNA: TGTGCCAGCAGCGCCACTCCAGGGGTCCAAGAGACCCAGTACTTC
CDR3 protein: CASSATPGVQETQYF

V gene: TRBV2
D gene: -
clone size: -
J gene: TRBJ2-2
CDR3 DNA: TGTGCCAGCAGTGAAACAGGGATCACCGGGGAGCTGTTTTTT
CDR3 protein: CASSETGITGELFF

V gene: TRBV7-3
D gene: -
clone size: -
J gene: TRBJ2-1
CDR3 DNA: TGTGCCAGCAGTTTAGGCGCGGGGAATGAGCAGTTCTTC
CDR3 protein: CASSLGAGNEQFF

V gene: TRBV28
D gene: -
clone size: once
J gene: TRBJ2-5
CDR3 DNA: TGTGCCAGCAGTTTACTGTTCGAGGCTAGCCCGGACTTC
CDR3 protein: CASSLLFEASPDF

V gene: TRBV5-6
D gene: -
clone size: once
J gene: TRBJ1-5
CDR3 DNA: TGTGCCAGCAGCTTCTTGGGGCGCGGTCAGCCCCAGCATTTT
CDR3 protein: CASSFLGRGQPQHF

V gene: TRBV24-1
D gene: TRBD2
clone size: -
J gene: TRBJ2-7
CDR3 DNA: TGTGCCACCAGTGGGGAGCGGGAGGGCGTGGACTACGAGCAGTACTTC
CDR3 protein: CATSGEREGVDYEQYF

V gene: TRBV3-1/TRBV3-2
D gene: TRBD2
clone size: -
J gene: TRBJ2-7
CDR3 DNA: TGTGCCAGCAGCCAAGGGACTAGCGGGAGTTTTTATGAGCAGTACTTC
CDR3 protein: CASSQGTSGSFYEQYF

V gene: TRBV29-1
D gene: -
clone size: -
J gene: TRBJ1-1
CDR3 DNA: TGCAGCGGAGTAACAGGGAGTGAAGCTTTCTTT
CDR3 protein: CSGVTGSEAFF

V gene: TRBV19
D gene: TRBD2
clone size: -
J gene: TRBJ2-2
CDR3 DNA: TGTGCCAGTAGTATAAAGTTAGCGGGGGTGAACACCGGGGAGCTGTTTTTT
CDR3 protein: CASSIKLAGVNTGELFF

V gene: TRBV6-2/TRBV6-3
D gene: -
clone size: once
J gene: TRBJ1-2
CDR3 DNA: TGTGCCAGCAGTTACGGCAGATCTAACTATGGCTACACCTTC
CDR3 protein: CASSYGRSNYGYTF

V gene: TRBV6-5
D gene: -
clone size: -
J gene: TRBJ1-1
CDR3 DNA: TGTGCCCTAGGAGGTAGGGTGAATCCTGAAGCTTTCTTT
CDR3 protein: CALGGRVNPEAFF

V gene: TRBV27
D gene: -
clone size: -
J gene: TRBJ1-5
CDR3 DNA: TGTGCCAGCAGTCTATCGGGGGGAACCAATCAGCCCCAGCATTTT
CDR3 protein: CASSLSGGTNQPQHF

V gene: TRBV4-2
D gene: -
clone size: -
J gene: TRBJ1-5
CDR3 DNA: TGTGCCAGCAGCCAAGAGGGACAACCCTCTCAGCCCCAGCATTTT
CDR3 protein: CASSQEGQPSQPQHF

V gene: TRBV25-1
D gene: TRBD1
clone size: -
J gene: TRBJ2-7
CDR3 DNA: TGTGCCAGCAGTGAATCCAGGACAGGGAAGTACGAGCAGTACTTC
CDR3 protein: CASSESRTGKYEQYF

V gene: TRBV7-2
D gene: TRBD2
clone size: -
J gene: TRBJ2-7
CDR3 DNA: TGTGCCAGCAGCCCCGGACTAGCGGGAGTCTACGAGCAGTACTTC
CDR3 protein: CASSPGLAGVYEQYF

V gene: TRBV7-6
D gene: TRBD2
clone size: -
J gene: TRBJ2-3
CDR3 DNA: TGTGCCAGCAGCTCAAATAGCGGGACCCGCACAGATACGCAGTATTTT
CDR3 protein: CASSSNSGTRTDTQYF

V gene: TRBV9
D gene: TRBD1
clone size: -
J gene: TRBJ1-1
CDR3 DNA: TGTGCCAGCAGCGTAGACCCAATTACAGGGGTGAACACTGAAGCTTTCTTT
CDR3 protein: CASSVDPITGVNTEAFF

V gene: TRBV5-6
D gene: -
clone size: -
J gene: TRBJ1-3
CDR3 DNA: TGTGCCAGCAGCTTGGCCTGGCAGGCTGGAAACACCATATATTTT
CDR3 protein: CASSLAWQAGNTIYF

V gene: TRBV7-9
D gene: TRBD1
clone size: -
J gene: TRBJ1-2
CDR3 DNA: TGTGCCAGCAGCTCAGGGGGCCTGACAGGCTACACCTTC
CDR3 protein: CASSSGGLTGYTF

V gene: TRBV5-1
D gene: TRBD1
clone size: -
J gene: TRBJ1-4
CDR3 DNA: TGCGCCAGCAGCCTACAGGGGGCTCATTATGAAAAACTGTTTTTT
CDR3 protein: CASSLQGAHYEKLFF

V gene: TRBV11-2
D gene: -
clone size: few
J gene: TRBJ2-4
CDR3 DNA: TGTGCCAGCAGCTTTGACGGGGGAGCCAAAAACATTCAGTACTTC
CDR3 protein: CASSFDGGAKNIQYF

V gene: TRBV7-7
D gene: TRBD1
clone size: -
J gene: TRBJ2-5
CDR3 DNA: TGTGCTAGCAGCTTACTAGGGACAGGGGGCTTGGAGACCCAGTACTTC
CDR3 protein: CASSLLGTGGLETQYF

V gene: TRBV20-1
D gene: -
clone size: -
J gene: TRBJ1-5
CDR3 DNA: TGCAGTGCTAGTGGGGGGACAAGCAATCAGCCCCAGCATTTT
CDR3 protein: CSASGGTSNQPQHF

V gene: TRBV10-1
D gene: TRBD1
clone size: -
J gene: TRBJ2-1
CDR3 DNA: TGCGCCAGCTCTGGACAGGGATTTACAAATGAGCAGTTCTTC
CDR3 protein: CASSGQGFTNEQFF

V gene: TRBV6-5
D gene: TRBD1
clone size: -
J gene: TRBJ1-1
CDR3 DNA: TGTGCCAGCACCAACTCCCGACAGGGGCTCACTGAAGCTTTCTTT
CDR3 protein: CASTNSRQGLTEAFF

V gene: TRBV18
D gene: -
clone size: -
J gene: TRBJ2-2
CDR3 DNA: TGTGCCAGCTCACGAGAGACAGTTACGAACACCGGGGAGCTGTTTTTT
CDR3 protein: CASSRETVTNTGELFF

V gene: TRBV5-4
D gene: TRBD1
clone size: -
J gene: TRBJ1-1
CDR3 DNA: TGTGCCAGCAGCTTGGGGCTACAGGGGCTTAACACTGAAGCTTTCTTT
CDR3 protein: CASSLGLQGLNTEAFF

V gene: TRBV30
D gene: -
clone size: -
J gene: TRBJ1-2
CDR3 DNA: TGTGCCTGGAGTGAGCATGCTAACTATGGCTACACCTTC
CDR3 protein: CAWSEHANYGYTF

V gene: TRBV9
D gene: -
clone size: -
J gene: TRBJ1-6
CDR3 DNA: TGTGCCAGCAGCTCCCGGGAGGGGCCGGTGTCACCCCTCCACTTT
CDR3 protein: CASSSREGPVSPLHF

V gene: TRBV7-9
D gene: TRBD1
clone size: -
J gene: TRBJ2-1
CDR3 DNA: TGTGCCAGCAGTAGGGGGACAGGGGGCGTTGAGCAGTTCTTC
CDR3 protein: CASSRGTGGVEQFF

V gene: TRBV10-1
D gene: -
clone size: -
J gene: TRBJ2-7
CDR3 DNA: TGCGCCAGCAGTGAATTTACAGGCGAGCAGTACTTC
CDR3 protein: CASSEFTGEQYF

V gene: TRBV18
D gene: -
clone size: -
J gene: TRBJ2-6
CDR3 DNA: TGTGCCAGCTCACCAGGGGTTATACAGGGATCTGGGGCCAACGTCCTGACTTTC
CDR3 protein: CASSPGVIQGSGANVLTF

V gene: TRBV4-1
D gene: TRBD2
clone size: -
J gene: TRBJ2-7
CDR3 DNA: TGCGCCAGCAGCCAAGATTCGGGTCTAGCGGTTGCAAATTCCTACGAGCAGTACTTC
CDR3 protein: CASSQDSGLAVANSYEQYF

V gene: TRBV2
D gene: TRBD1
clone size: -
J gene: TRBJ2-7
CDR3 DNA: TGTGCCAGCAGTGAGACAGGGTGGTCCTACGAGCAGTACTTC
CDR3 protein: CASSETGWSYEQYF

V gene: TRBV6-2/TRBV6-3
D gene: -
clone size: -
J gene: TRBJ2-2
CDR3 DNA: TGTGCCAGCAGTTACCAGGGGAGGGCAAGGACCGGGGAGCTGTTTTTT
CDR3 protein: CASSYQGRARTGELFF

V gene: TRBV20-1
D gene: -
clone size: -
J gene: TRBJ1-5
CDR3 DNA: TGCAGTGCTAGTCCGACAACCCCCTCGCAGCCCCAGCATTTT
CDR3 protein: CSASPTTPSQPQHF

V gene: TRBV7-9
D gene: -
clone size: once
J gene: TRBJ1-2
CDR3 DNA: TGTGCCAGCAGCCCCCAACTCACGTGGGGGGAAGGAGGGGGCTACACCTTC
CDR3 protein: CASSPQLTWGEGGGYTF

V gene: TRBV6-5
D gene: -
clone size: -
J gene: TRBJ1-5
CDR3 DNA: TGTGCCAGCAGTTCTACGGTTGGCAATCAGCCCCAGCATTTT
CDR3 protein: CASSSTVGNQPQHF

V gene: TRBV29-1
D gene: -
clone size: -
J gene: TRBJ1-1
CDR3 DNA: TGCAGCGTTGATAGCAGGGGTAAGAACACTGAAGCTTTCTTT
CDR3 protein: CSVDSRGKNTEAFF

V gene: TRBV19
D gene: TRBD2
clone size: -
J gene: TRBJ2-2
CDR3 DNA: TGTGCCAGTAGTCTGGGACTAGCGGGAGGCACCGGGGAGCTGTTTTTT
CDR3 protein: CASSLGLAGGTGELFF